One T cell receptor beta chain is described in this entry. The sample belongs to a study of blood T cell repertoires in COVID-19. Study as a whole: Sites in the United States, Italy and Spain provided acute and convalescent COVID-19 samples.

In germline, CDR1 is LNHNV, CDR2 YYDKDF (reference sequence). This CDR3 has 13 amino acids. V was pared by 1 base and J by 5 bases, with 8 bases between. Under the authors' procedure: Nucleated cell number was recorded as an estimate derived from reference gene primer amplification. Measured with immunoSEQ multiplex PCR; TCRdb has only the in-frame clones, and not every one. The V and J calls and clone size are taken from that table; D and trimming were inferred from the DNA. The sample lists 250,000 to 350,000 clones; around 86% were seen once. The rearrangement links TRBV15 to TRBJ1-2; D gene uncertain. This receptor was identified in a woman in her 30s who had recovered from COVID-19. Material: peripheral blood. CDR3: CATSRGGIYGYTF. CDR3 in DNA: TGTGCCACCAGCAGAGGCGGGATTTATGGCTACACCTTC.